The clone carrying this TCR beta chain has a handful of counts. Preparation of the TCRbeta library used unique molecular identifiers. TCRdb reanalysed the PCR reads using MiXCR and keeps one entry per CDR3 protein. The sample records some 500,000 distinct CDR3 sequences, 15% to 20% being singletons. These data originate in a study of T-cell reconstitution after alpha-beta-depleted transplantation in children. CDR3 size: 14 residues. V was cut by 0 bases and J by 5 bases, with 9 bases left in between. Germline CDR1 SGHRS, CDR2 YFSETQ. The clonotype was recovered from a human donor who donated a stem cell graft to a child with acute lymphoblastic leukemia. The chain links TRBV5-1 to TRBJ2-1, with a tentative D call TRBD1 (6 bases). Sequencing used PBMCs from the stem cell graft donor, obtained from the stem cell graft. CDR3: CASSLGQVNNEQFF. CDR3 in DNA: TGCGCCAGCAGCTTGGGACAGGTTAACAATGAGCAGTTCTTC.